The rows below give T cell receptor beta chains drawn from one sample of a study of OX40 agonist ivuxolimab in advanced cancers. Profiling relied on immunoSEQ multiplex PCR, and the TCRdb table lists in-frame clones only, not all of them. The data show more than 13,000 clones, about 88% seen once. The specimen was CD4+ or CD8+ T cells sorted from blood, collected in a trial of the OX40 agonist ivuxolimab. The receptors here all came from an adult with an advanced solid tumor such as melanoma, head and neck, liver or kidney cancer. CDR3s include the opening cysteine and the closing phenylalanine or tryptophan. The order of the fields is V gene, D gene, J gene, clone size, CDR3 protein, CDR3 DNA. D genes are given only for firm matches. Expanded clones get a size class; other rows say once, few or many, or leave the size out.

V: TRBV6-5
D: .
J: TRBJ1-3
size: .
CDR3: CASSYGDSGNTIYF
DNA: TGTGCCAGCAGTTACGGGGATAGTGGAAACACCATATATTTT

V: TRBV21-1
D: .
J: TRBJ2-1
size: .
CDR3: CASSKGGQPSYNEQFF
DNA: TGTGCCAGCAGCAAAGGGGGCCAGCCCTCCTACAATGAGCAGTTCTTC

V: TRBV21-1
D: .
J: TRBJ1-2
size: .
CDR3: CASSKGPSGNYGYTF
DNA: TGTGCCAGCAGCAAAGGGCCCTCTGGGAACTATGGCTACACCTTC

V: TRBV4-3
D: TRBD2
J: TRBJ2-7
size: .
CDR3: CASSLKGLAGGYEQYF
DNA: TGCGCCAGCAGCCTTAAGGGACTAGCGGGGGGCTACGAGCAGTACTTC

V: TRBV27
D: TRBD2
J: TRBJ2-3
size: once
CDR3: CASSRLADTDTQYF
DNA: TGTGCCAGCAGTCGACTAGCGGACACAGATACGCAGTATTTT

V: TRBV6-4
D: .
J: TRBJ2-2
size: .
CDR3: CASSEGPGDTGELFF
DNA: TGTGCCAGCAGTGAAGGGCCGGGGGACACCGGGGAGCTGTTTTTT

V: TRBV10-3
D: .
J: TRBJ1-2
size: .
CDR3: CAISENGGGQEHGYTF
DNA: TGTGCCATCAGTGAGAACGGGGGAGGGCAGGAACACGGCTACACCTTC

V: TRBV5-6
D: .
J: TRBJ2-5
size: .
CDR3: CASSQMAEQETQYF
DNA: TGTGCCAGCAGCCAAATGGCGGAGCAAGAGACCCAGTACTTC

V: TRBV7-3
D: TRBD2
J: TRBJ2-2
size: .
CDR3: CASSLTGTSGPTGELFF
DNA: TGTGCCAGCAGCTTAACCGGGACTAGCGGACCCACCGGGGAGCTGTTTTTT

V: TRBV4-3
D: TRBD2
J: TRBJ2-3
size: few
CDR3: CASSQDFSGGPDTQYF
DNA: TGCGCCAGCAGCCAAGATTTTAGCGGGGGGCCAGATACGCAGTATTTT

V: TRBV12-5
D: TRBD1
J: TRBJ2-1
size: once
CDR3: CASGFGRGQGRNEQFF
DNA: TGTGCTAGTGGTTTTGGACGTGGACAGGGAAGGAATGAGCAGTTCTTC

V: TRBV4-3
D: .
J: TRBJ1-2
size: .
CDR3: CASSQDSNSFYGYTF
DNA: TGCGCCAGCAGCCAAGACAGTAACAGCTTCTATGGCTACACCTTC

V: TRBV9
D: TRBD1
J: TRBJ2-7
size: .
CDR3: CASSDNIRQGSYEQYF
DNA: TGTGCCAGCAGCGACAATATACGACAGGGCTCCTACGAGCAGTACTTC

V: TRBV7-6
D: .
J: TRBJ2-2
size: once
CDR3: CASSLEVRANTGELFF
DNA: TGTGCCAGCAGCTTAGAGGTCAGGGCGAACACCGGGGAGCTGTTTTTT

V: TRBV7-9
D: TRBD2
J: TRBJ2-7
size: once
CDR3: CASSFSSGSSYEQYF
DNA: TGTGCCAGCAGCTTTTCTAGCGGGAGCTCCTACGAGCAGTACTTC

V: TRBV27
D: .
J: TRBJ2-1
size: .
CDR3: CASSPIPSYEQFF
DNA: TGTGCCAGCAGTCCTATACCCTCTTATGAGCAGTTCTTC

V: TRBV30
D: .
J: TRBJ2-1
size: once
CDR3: CAWSVGYNEQFF
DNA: TGTGCCTGGAGTGTAGGGTACAATGAGCAGTTCTTC

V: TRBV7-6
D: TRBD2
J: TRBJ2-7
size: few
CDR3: CASSYAGTNPYEQYF
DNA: TGTGCCAGCAGCTACGCCGGGACTAACCCGTACGAGCAGTACTTC

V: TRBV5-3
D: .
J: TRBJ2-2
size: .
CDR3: CARSLYPLLNTGELFF
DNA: TGTGCCAGAAGCTTGTATCCTCTACTGAACACCGGGGAGCTGTTTTTT

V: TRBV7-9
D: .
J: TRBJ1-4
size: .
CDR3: CASSPSTTNEKLFF
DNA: TGTGCCAGCAGCCCCAGCACAACTAATGAAAAACTGTTTTTT

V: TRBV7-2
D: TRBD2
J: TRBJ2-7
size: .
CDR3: CASSLLTGGWVYEQYF
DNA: TGTGCCAGCAGCTTGCTCACGGGAGGATGGGTCTACGAGCAGTACTTC

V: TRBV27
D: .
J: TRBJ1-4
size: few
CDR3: CASSFAGTFPNNEKLFF
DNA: TGTGCCAGCAGTTTCGCTGGGACATTCCCCAATAATGAAAAACTGTTTTTT

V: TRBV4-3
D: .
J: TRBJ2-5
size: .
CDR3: CASSQERRGETQYF
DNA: TGCGCCAGCAGCCAAGAGAGACGGGGAGAGACCCAGTACTTC

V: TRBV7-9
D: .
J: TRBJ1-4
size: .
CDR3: CASSLVQADEKLFF
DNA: TGTGCCAGCAGCTTAGTCCAGGCTGACGAAAAACTGTTTTTT

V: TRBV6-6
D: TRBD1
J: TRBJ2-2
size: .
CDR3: CASSYGTGGLNGELFF
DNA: TGTGCCAGCAGTTATGGGACAGGGGGCTTGAACGGGGAGCTGTTTTTT

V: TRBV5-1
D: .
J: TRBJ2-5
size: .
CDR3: CASSLVDPQETQYF
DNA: TGCGCCAGCAGCTTGGTGGACCCCCAAGAGACCCAGTACTTC

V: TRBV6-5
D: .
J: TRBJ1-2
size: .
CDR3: CASREGYTF
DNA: TGTGCCAGCCGAGAGGGCTACACCTTC

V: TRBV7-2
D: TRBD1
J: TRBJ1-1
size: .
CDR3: CASSPGTGVAFF
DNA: TGTGCCAGCAGCCCCGGGACAGGGGTGGCTTTCTTT

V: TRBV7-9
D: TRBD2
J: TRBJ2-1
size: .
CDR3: CASSWTSGANEQFF
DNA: TGTGCCAGCAGCTGGACTAGCGGGGCCAATGAGCAGTTCTTC

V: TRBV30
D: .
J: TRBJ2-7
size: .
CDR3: CAWSVRPSQSYEQYF
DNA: TGTGCCTGGAGTGTACGGCCGTCTCAAAGCTACGAGCAGTACTTC

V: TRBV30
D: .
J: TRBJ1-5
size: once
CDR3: CAWTSPGGIGRTISNQPQHF
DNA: TGTGCCTGGACCTCCCCGGGGGGGATTGGGCGTACAATAAGCAATCAGCCCCAGCATTTT

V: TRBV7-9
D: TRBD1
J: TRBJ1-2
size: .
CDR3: CASSSGQEGNYGYTF
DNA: TGTGCCAGCAGCTCGGGACAGGAGGGGAACTATGGCTACACCTTC

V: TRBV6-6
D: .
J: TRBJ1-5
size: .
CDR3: CASSHGGRSNQPQHF
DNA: TGTGCCAGCAGCCACGGGGGACGTAGCAATCAGCCCCAGCATTTT

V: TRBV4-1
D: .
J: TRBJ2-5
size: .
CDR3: CASSQPDSAGLETQYF
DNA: TGCGCCAGCAGCCAACCCGATTCAGCGGGCTTGGAGACCCAGTACTTC